The 12 T cell receptor beta chains listed next were all sequenced from one sample in a study of blood T cell repertoires in COVID-19. Assay: immunoSEQ multiplex PCR; the TCRdb copy retains only in-frame clones and omits some. The table has over 85,000 clones, 70% to 90% seen once. Sequenced sample: peripheral blood. All receptors come from a human donor in a cohort sampled during active COVID-19.

This chain links TRBV24-1 with TRBJ1-2; D possibly corresponds to TRBD1 (6 bases). The CDR3 contains 13 residues. Per germline, CDR1 KGHDR and CDR2 SFDVKD. V gave up 3 bases and J gave up 10 bases, with 14 bases separating them. The DNA of the CDR3 is TGTGCCACCAGTGATAAACAGGGACGGGTCTACACCTTC. Protein: CATSDKQGRVYTF.

This rearrangement joins TRBV5-1 to TRBJ2-7, with 8 positions matching TRBD2. Germline loops: CDR1 SGHRS, CDR2 YFSETQ. Unmatched junction bases numbered 5, after V lost 4 bases and J lost 2 bases. The CDR3 covers 14 residues. CDR3 in DNA: TGCGCCAGCAGCCCGAGCGGGGGAGCCTACGAGCAGTACTTC. Translating it yields CASSPSGGAYEQYF.

The V and J genes are TRBV6-1 and TRBJ2-1, with 7 bases fitting TRBD2. Trimming cost V 3 bases and J 9 bases; bases outside gene matches: 11. From germline, CDR1 is MNHNS and CDR2 SASEGT. This CDR3 region has 15 residues. DNA for the CDR3: TGTGCCAGCAGTGAGTTGGGCAGGTCGGGGGGTGAGCAGTTCTTC. This gives the protein CASSELGRSGGEQFF.

This chain uses TRBV28 with TRBJ1-1; 7 positions agree with TRBD1. Trimming cost V 8 bases and J 0 bases; bases outside gene matches: 18. CDR1 and CDR2 (germline): MDHEN, SYDVKM. CDR3 length equals 18 residues. The DNA of the CDR3 is TGTGCCAGCCGACATCGACGCGGGACAGTCGGATTGAACACTGAAGCTTTCTTT. The encoded protein is CASRHRRGTVGLNTEAFF.

This chain links TRBV30 with TRBJ2-4; a possible D gene is TRBD1 (5 bases). Trimming pared 5 bases from V and 6 bases from J, leaving 14 bases between. Per the germline V gene, CDR1 is GTSNPN and CDR2 is SVGIG (reference sequence). This CDR3 spans 13 amino acids. As DNA, the CDR3 is TGTGCCTGGTCTAGGGGCCAGGGAAACATTCAGTACTTC. The encoded protein is CAWSRGQGNIQYF.

Regarding this clone: Its ends do not fully match the called genes, so a read error is possible. The chain recombines TRBV4-2 with TRBJ1-3, with D possibly being TRBD1 (6 bases). Germline CDR1 reads LGHNA; CDR2 reads YNFKEQ. The CDR3 sequence is 14 residues long. CDR3 DNA sequence: TGTGCCAGCAGCCAAGAGACAGGAGGAAGCACCATATATTTT. It codes for CASSQETGGSTIYF.

This clone showed up just once. The chain joins TRBV7-2 to TRBJ2-7, with TRBD2 as a possible D gene (5 bases). There are 13 residues in the CDR3. V was shortened by 1 base and J by 7 bases, with 11 bases between the two germline ends. Germline V gene sequence: CDR1 SGHTA, CDR2 FQGNSA. DNA for the CDR3: TGTGCCAGCAGCTTAGGAGGGAAGTCGGAGCAGTACTTC. This gives the protein CASSLGGKSEQYF.

The chain joins TRBV20-1 to TRBJ1-2; TRBD1 is a possible D gene (6 bases). The germline V gene has CDR1 DFQATT and CDR2 SNEGSKA (reference sequence). Between the trimmed V and J ends, which lost 4 bases and 5 bases, there was a span of 8 bases. The CDR3 runs 11 residues. The CDR3 region is CSATGQYGYTF. CDR3 DNA sequence: TGCAGTGCTACCGGACAGTATGGCTACACCTTC.

In this sample, this clone turned up once. This chain uses TRBV18 with TRBJ1-6; TRBD1 aligns across 9 bases. The trim removed 5 bases at V and 8 bases at J, leaving 7 bases unmatched. The germline V gene encodes CDR1 KGHSH and CDR2 LQKENI. This CDR3 spans 15 amino acids. The CDR3 here is CASSIPGTGHSPLHF. In DNA form, the CDR3 reads TGTGCCAGCTCAATCCCCGGGACAGGGCATTCACCCCTCCACTTT.

The rearrangement links TRBV12-3 or TRBV12-4 to TRBJ2-3; D gene ambiguous. The V end was cut by 7 bases, the J end by 0 bases, with 8 bases between. CDR3 length: 13 residues. The CDR3 sequence: CASTITSTDTQYF. In DNA form, the CDR3 reads TGTGCCAGCACCATTACTAGCACAGATACGCAGTATTTT.

This chain joins TRBV29-1 and TRBJ2-3, with TRBD1 identical over 8 bases. Germline CDR1 SQVTM, CDR2 ANQGSEA. V dropped 3 bases and J dropped 3; count of bases not matched to a gene: 8. This CDR3 spans 15 amino acids. CDR3 coding DNA: TGCAGCGTTGAGCGGACAGGGACGGTTACAGATACGCAGTATTTT. Its translation: CSVERTGTVTDTQYF.

This clone was seen a single time. V usage is TRBV2 and J usage is TRBJ2-2; D gene uncertain. Trimming stripped 6 bases from V and 1 base from J, with 9 bases between. Germline V gives CDR1 SNHLY, CDR2 FYNNEI. The CDR3 runs to 14 residues. The CDR3 DNA is TGTGCCAGCAGGGCTCCGAAGAACACCGGGGAGCTGTTTTTT. This sequence encodes CASRAPKNTGELFF.